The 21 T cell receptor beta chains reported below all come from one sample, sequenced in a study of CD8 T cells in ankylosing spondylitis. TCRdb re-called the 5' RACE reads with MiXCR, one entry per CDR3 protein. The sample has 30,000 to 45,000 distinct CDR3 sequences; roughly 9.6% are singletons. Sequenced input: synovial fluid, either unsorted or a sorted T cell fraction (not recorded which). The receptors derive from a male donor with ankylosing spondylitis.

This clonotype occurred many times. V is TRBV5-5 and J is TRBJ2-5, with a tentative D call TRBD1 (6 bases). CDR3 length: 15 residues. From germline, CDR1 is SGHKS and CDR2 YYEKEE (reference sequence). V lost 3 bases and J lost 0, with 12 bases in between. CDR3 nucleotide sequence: TGTGCCAGCAGCTCAATTGGACAGTACCAAGAGACCCAGTACTTC. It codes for CASSSIGQYQETQYF.

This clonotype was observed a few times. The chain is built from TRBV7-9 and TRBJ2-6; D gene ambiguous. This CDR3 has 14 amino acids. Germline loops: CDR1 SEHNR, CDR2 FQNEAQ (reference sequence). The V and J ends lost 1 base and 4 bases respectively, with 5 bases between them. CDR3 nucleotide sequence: TGTGCCAGCAGCTTAGTGCGAGGGGCCAACGTCCTGACTTTC. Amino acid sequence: CASSLVRGANVLTF.

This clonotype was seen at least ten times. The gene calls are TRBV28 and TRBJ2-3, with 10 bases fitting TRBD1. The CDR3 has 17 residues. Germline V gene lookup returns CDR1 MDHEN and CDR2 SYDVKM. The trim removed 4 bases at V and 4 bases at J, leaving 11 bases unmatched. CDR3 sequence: CASSYQPGQGSADTQYF. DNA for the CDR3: TGTGCCAGCAGTTACCAACCGGGACAGGGGTCGGCAGATACGCAGTATTTT.

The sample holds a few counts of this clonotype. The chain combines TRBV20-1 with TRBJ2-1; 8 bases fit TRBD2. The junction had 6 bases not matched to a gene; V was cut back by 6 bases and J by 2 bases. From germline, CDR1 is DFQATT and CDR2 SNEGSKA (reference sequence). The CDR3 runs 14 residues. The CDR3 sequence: CSAGGGRAYNEQFF. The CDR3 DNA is TGCAGTGCCGGGGGGGGGAGGGCCTACAATGAGCAGTTCTTC.

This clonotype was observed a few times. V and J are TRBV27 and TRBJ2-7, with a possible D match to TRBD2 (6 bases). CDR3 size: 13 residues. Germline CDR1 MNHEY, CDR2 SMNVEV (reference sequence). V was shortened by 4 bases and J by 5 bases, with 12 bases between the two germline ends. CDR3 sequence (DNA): TGTGCCAGCAGTTCCGGGAGAGGTAACGAGCAGTACTTC. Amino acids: CASSSGRGNEQYF.

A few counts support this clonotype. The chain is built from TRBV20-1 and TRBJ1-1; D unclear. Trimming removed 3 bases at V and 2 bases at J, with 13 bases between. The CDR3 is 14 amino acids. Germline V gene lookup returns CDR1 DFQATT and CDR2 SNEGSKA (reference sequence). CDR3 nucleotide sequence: TGCAGTGCTAGTCCCGGAACGTTCAACACTGAAGCTTTCTTT. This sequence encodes CSASPGTFNTEAFF.

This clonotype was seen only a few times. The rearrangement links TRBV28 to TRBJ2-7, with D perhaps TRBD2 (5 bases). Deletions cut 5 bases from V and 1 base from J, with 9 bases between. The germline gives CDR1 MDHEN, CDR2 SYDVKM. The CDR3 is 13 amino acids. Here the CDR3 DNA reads TGTGCCAGCAGTGAGCGGCGGTCCTACGAGCAGTACTTC. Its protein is CASSERRSYEQYF.

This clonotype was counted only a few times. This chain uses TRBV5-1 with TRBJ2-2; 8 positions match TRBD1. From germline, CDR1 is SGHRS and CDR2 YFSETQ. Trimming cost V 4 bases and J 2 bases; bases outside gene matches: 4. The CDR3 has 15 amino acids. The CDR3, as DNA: TGCGCCAGCAGCAGGACAGGGACTAACACCGGGGAGCTGTTTTTT. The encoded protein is CASSRTGTNTGELFF.

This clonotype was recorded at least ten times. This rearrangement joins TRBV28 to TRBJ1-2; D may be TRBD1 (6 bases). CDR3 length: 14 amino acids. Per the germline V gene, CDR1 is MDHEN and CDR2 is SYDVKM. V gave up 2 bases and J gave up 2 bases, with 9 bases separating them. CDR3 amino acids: CASSLHRDNYGYTF. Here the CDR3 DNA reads TGTGCCAGCAGTTTACACAGGGACAACTATGGCTACACCTTC.

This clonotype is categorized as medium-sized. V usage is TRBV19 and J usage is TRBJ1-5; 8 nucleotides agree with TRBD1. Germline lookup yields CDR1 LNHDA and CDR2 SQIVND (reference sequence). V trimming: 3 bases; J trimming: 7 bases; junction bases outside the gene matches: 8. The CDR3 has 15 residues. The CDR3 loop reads CASSIQGASYQPQHF. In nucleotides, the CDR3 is TGTGCCAGTAGTATCCAGGGGGCTTCATACCAGCCCCAGCATTTT.

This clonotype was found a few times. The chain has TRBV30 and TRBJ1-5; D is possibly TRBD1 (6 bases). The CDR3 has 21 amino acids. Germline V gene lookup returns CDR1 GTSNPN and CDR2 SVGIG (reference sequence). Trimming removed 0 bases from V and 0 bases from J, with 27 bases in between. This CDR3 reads CAWSVDPLQGIINYSNQPQHF. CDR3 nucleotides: TGTGCCTGGAGTGTTGACCCCTTACAGGGAATTATCAACTATAGCAATCAGCCCCAGCATTTT. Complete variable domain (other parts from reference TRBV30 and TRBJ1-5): SQTIHQWPATLVQPVGSPLSLECTVEGTSNPNLYWYRQAAGRGLQLLFYSVGIGQISSEVPQNLSASRPQDRQFILSSKKLLLSDSGFYLCAWSVDPLQGIINYSNQPQHFGDGTRLSIL.

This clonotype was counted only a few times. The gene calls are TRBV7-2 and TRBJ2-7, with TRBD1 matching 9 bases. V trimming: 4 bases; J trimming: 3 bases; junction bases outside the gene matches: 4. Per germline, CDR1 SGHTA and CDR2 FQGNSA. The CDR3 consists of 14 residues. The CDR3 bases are TGTGCCAGCAGCTCCGGGACAGGGTACTACGAGCAGTACTTC. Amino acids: CASSSGTGYYEQYF.

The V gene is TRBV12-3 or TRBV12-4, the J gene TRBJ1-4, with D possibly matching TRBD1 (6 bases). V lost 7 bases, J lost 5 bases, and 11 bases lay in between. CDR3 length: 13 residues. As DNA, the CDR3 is TGTGCCAGCAAAACGGACAGCAATGAAAAACTGTTTTTT. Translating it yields CASKTDSNEKLFF.

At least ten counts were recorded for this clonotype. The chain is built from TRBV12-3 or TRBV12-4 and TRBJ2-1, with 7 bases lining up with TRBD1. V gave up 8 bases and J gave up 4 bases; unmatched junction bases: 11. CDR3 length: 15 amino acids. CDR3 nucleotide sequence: TGTGCCAGCTCAGGGGGAGTAGTGGGTTACAATGAGCAGTTCTTC. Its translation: CASSGGVVGYNEQFF.

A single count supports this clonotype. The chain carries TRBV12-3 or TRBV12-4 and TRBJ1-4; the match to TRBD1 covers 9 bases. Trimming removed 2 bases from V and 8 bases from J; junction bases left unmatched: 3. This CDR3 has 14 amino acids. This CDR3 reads CASSLTGGAEKLFF. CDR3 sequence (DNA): TGTGCCAGCAGTTTAACAGGGGGCGCAGAAAAACTGTTTTTT.

The CDR3 bases are TGTGCCAGCAGTTCCCTGTGGCGGGAGGGCCAAGATACGCAGTATTTT. The encoded protein is CASSSLWREGQDTQYF. The gene calls are TRBV6-5 and TRBJ2-3, with 9 bases that match TRBD2. J was trimmed by 5 bases and V by 4 bases; bases with no gene match: 10. The CDR3 consists of 16 residues. Germline CDR1 is MNHEY and CDR2 is SVGAGI.

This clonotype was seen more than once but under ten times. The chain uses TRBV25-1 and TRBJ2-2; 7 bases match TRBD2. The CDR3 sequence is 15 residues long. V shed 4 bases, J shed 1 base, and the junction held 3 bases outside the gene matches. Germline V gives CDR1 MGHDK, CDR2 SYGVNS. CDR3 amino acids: CASSAVAGNTGELFF. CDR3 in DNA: TGTGCCAGCAGTGCGGTAGCGGGGAACACCGGGGAGCTGTTTTTT. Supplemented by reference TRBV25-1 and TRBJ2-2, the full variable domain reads EADIYQTPRYLVIGTGKKITLECSQTMGHDKMYWYQQDPGMELHLIHYSYGVNSTEKGDLSSESTVSRIRTEHFPLTLESARPSHTSQYLCASSAVAGNTGELFFGEGSRLTVL.

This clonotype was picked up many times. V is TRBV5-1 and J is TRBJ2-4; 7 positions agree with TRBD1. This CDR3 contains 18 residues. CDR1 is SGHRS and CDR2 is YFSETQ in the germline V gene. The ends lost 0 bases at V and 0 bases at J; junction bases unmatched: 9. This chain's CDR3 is CASSLAWMGQRAKNIQYF. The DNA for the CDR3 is TGCGCCAGCAGCTTGGCGTGGATGGGACAGCGAGCCAAAAACATTCAGTACTTC.

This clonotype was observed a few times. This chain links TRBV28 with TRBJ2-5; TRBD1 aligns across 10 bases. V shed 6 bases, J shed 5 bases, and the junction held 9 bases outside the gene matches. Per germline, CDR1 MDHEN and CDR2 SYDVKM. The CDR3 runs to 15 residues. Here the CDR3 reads CASSPTGQGMETQYF. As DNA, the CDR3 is TGTGCCAGCAGCCCGACGGGACAGGGGATGGAGACCCAGTACTTC. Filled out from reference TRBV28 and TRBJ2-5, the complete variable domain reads DVKVTQSSRYLVKRTGEKVFLECVQDMDHENMFWYRQDPGLGLRLIYFSYDVKMKEKGDIPEGYSVSREKKERFSLILESASTNQTSMYLCASSPTGQGMETQYFGPGTRLLVL.

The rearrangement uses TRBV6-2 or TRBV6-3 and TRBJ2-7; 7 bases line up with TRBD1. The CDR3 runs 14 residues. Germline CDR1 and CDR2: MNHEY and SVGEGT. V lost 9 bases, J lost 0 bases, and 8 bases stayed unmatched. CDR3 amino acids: CASLNRDSSYEQYF. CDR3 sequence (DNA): TGTGCCAGTCTTAACCGGGACAGCTCCTACGAGCAGTACTTC.

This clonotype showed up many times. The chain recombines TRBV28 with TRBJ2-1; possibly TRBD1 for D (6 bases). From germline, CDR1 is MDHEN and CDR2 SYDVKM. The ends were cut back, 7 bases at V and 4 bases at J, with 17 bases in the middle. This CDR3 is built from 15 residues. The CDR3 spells CASTGQFPLYNEQFF. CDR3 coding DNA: TGTGCCAGCACCGGACAGTTTCCCTTGTACAATGAGCAGTTCTTC. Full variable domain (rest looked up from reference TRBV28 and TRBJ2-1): DVKVTQSSRYLVKRTGEKVFLECVQDMDHENMFWYRQDPGLGLRLIYFSYDVKMKEKGDIPEGYSVSREKKERFSLILESASTNQTSMYLCASTGQFPLYNEQFFGPGTRLTVL.